This T cell receptor beta chain is drawn from a study of blood T cell repertoires in COVID-19. Study overall: Whether acute or convalescent, the COVID-19 samples came from the United States, Italy and Spain. In each case, the material was cDNA or gDNA derived from T cells, B-cell-depleted T cells, or PBMCs.

In the authors' workflow: Amplification of reference gene primers was used by the study to estimate nucleated cell counts. Assay: immunoSEQ multiplex PCR; the TCRdb copy retains only in-frame clones and omits some. V, J and clone size derive from that table, while D and trimming were established from the DNA sequence. The sample gives 150,000 to 200,000 clones, around 85% of which show up once; under 2.5% is in the top ten. CDR1 and CDR2 (germline): SQVTM, ANQGSEA. This CDR3 is built from 13 residues. V lost 6 bases and J lost 7; bases outside the gene matches: 7. The clonotype comes from a man aged 65 to 85 with active or convalescent COVID-19. Material for sequencing was peripheral blood. The chain joins TRBV29-1 to TRBJ2-2; 8 bases are shared with TRBD1. The DNA for the CDR3 is TGCAGCGTGGGGAGGACAGGGCACGGGGAGCTGTTTTTT. It yields the protein CSVGRTGHGELFF.